This TCR beta chain was retrieved from a study of beta chain features in type 1 diabetes. At the level of the study: Cell yields, gender and age were similar in healthy donors and patients.

This clone was observed a handful of times. Its specificity is not known. Study observations and caveats: Significant though moderate, a shortening of TCRB CDR3s appeared in all four CD4+ subsets of Type 1 diabetes patients. Compared to healthy donors, patients appeared to have naive, central memory and Treg TCRB repertoires that were more alike. Fewer junction insertions and more nucleotide deletions appeared in type 1 diabetes patients.

The ends lost 2 bases at V and 5 bases at J; junction bases unmatched: 8. This CDR3 region has 16 residues. From germline, CDR1 is LGHNA and CDR2 YSLEER. Of the isolated RNA, all was reverse transcribed, and so the sequenced material was expressed TCRB transcripts. Assay used: immunoSEQ multiplex PCR; TCRdb lists only in-frame clones, some missing. This sample yields about 650,000 clones, of which around 12% are seen a single time; 0.095% to 0.15% belongs to the top ten. This chain links TRBV4-3 with TRBJ2-2; 7 bases agree with TRBD2. Sequenced: naive CD4+ T cells from blood. The sequence came from a man aged 25 to 40 with type 1 diabetes. Here the CDR3 DNA reads TGCGCCAGCAGCCAAAGCGGGGCTAAAAATACCGGGGAGCTGTTTTTT. It is translated as CASSQSGAKNTGELFF.